Each of the 18 T cell receptor beta chains below was sequenced from the same sample in a study of cytomegalovirus exposure and HLA in healthy donors. This PCR relied on a set of 60 Vbeta primers and 13 Jbeta primers. TCRdb keeps only in-frame clones here, not all; method: immunoSEQ multiplex PCR. Here the sample spans 65,000 to 95,000 clones, around 80% being singletons. Sequences were obtained from PBMCs. These receptors all come from a human donor in good health.

This clone was observed once. This sequence joins TRBV6-5 and TRBJ2-5, with D tentatively TRBD1 (6 bases). Germline CDR1 MNHEY, CDR2 SVGAGI. This CDR3 comprises 11 residues. V lost 6 bases, J lost 5 bases, and 7 bases lay in between. The CDR3 region has the DNA TGTGCCAGCAGGGGGGCGGAGACCCAGTACTTC. As protein: CASRGAETQYF.

The rearrangement joins TRBV27 to TRBJ2-7; TRBD1 aligns across 12 bases. CDR1 is MNHEY and CDR2 is SMNVEV in the germline V gene (reference sequence). Trimming cost V 3 bases and J 4 bases; bases outside gene matches: 4. This CDR3 region has 15 residues. As DNA, the CDR3 is TGTGCCAGCAGTTTTGGGACAGGGGGCTTATACGAGCAGTACTTC. It is translated as CASSFGTGGLYEQYF.

The chain's CDR3 is CASSQGDRGQPQHF. The CDR3 DNA reads TGCGCCAGCAGCCAGGGCGACAGGGGCCAGCCCCAGCATTTT. The chain is built from TRBV5-1 and TRBJ1-5; TRBD1 matches 8 bases. Germline-derived CDR1 and CDR2 are SGHRS and YFSETQ. CDR3 length equals 14 residues. J gave up 7 bases and V 4 bases, and 7 bases lay outside the gene matches.

The J gene is TRBJ2-7, the V gene TRBV7-2, with TRBD2 matching 9 bases. Trimming took 1 base from V and 5 from J; bases not matched to a gene: 15. The CDR3 runs to 18 residues. Germline loops: CDR1 SGHTA, CDR2 FQGNSA. The DNA of the CDR3 is TGTGCCAGCAGCTTAGTGGTTGCGGGGGGGCCTTCAGTGCACGAGCAGTACTTC. It yields the protein CASSLVVAGGPSVHEQYF.

This clone was seen ten or more times. The chain is built from TRBV7-8 and TRBJ1-1, with D perhaps matching TRBD1 (5 bases). Trimming removed 5 bases from V and 3 bases from J, with 16 bases in between. Per germline, CDR1 SGHVS and CDR2 FQNEAQ. CDR3 length equals 15 residues. The CDR3 DNA follows: TGTGCCAGCAGCGATTACGCCGGGGGGGACACTGAAGCTTTCTTT. Translated, it gives CASSDYAGGDTEAFF. The full variable domain, rest sourced from reference TRBV7-8 and TRBJ1-1, is GAGVSQSPRYKVAKRGQDVALRCDPISGHVSLFWYQQALGQGPEFLTYFQNEAQLDKSGLPSDRFFAERPEGSVSTLKIQRTQQEDSAVYLCASSDYAGGDTEAFFGQGTRLTVV.

V and J are TRBV7-9 and TRBJ1-2; 9 positions agree with TRBD1. This CDR3 spans 18 amino acids. Germline-derived CDR1 and CDR2 are SEHNR and FQNEAQ (reference sequence). V was clipped by 5 bases and J by 0 bases; unmatched bases: 13. The CDR3 sequence is CASSPSRTGDLTNYGYTF. The DNA for the CDR3 is TGTGCCAGCAGCCCATCTCGGACAGGGGACTTAACTAACTATGGCTACACCTTC.

This clone has more than one count but fewer than ten. The rearrangement links TRBV6-5 to TRBJ1-2, with D possibly TRBD1 on 5 matching bases. Germline assignment: CDR1 MNHEY and CDR2 SVGAGI. The CDR3 length is 9 residues. Deletions cut 10 bases from V and 8 bases from J, with 8 bases between. CDR3 in amino acids: CANRRGYTF. The CDR3 nucleotides read TGTGCCAACAGGAGAGGCTACACCTTC.

V and J are TRBV19 and TRBJ2-4; TRBD1 might be the D (6 bases). The V gene's germline CDR1 is LNHDA and CDR2 SQIVND (reference sequence). The CDR3 runs to 14 residues. Trimming shortened V by 9 bases and J by 2 bases, and 14 bases separated the two germline ends. CDR3 sequence: CASMLGQSKNIQYF. The CDR3, as DNA: TGTGCCAGCATGCTCGGACAGTCCAAAAACATTCAGTACTTC.

This chain connects TRBV9 to TRBJ2-3, with TRBD2 matching over 11 bases. CDR3 length: 15 residues. CDR1 is SGDLS and CDR2 is YYNGEE in the germline V gene. The J segment lost 5 bases and the V segment lost 6 bases, leaving 8 bases of the junction unmatched. For the CDR3, the DNA is TGTGCCAGCACGAGTAGCGGGGGGGTCCTAGATACGCAGTATTTT. Translation: CASTSSGGVLDTQYF.

This sequence joins TRBV5-1 and TRBJ2-1, with 12 bases fitting TRBD2. Germline V gene lookup returns CDR1 SGHRS and CDR2 YFSETQ. V was pared by 5 bases and J by 0 bases, with 3 bases of the junction left unmatched. This CDR3 has 16 amino acids. CDR3 protein: CASSLTSGGSYNEQFF. The CDR3 nucleotides are TGCGCCAGCAGTCTGACTAGCGGGGGCTCCTACAATGAGCAGTTCTTC.

The chain carries TRBV27 and TRBJ2-5; 7 bases are shared with TRBD1. V lost 3 bases and J lost 2; bases outside the gene matches: 12. This CDR3 region has 17 residues. The germline V gene has CDR1 MNHEY and CDR2 SMNVEV (reference sequence). The CDR3 loop is CASSFMGRTGPQETQYF. DNA of the CDR3: TGTGCCAGCAGTTTTATGGGCCGGACAGGACCGCAAGAGACCCAGTACTTC.

The chain combines TRBV6-1 with TRBJ2-7, with D possibly being TRBD2 (5 bases). This CDR3 contains 14 residues. Trimming took off 1 base at V and 3 bases at J, with 10 bases between the two ends. The germline CDR1 and CDR2 sequences are MNHNS and SASEGT. CDR3: CASSEGGGGYEQYF. The CDR3 DNA reads TGTGCCAGCAGTGAAGGAGGAGGAGGCTACGAGCAGTACTTC.

This chain links TRBV2 with TRBJ2-5; 10 bases agree with TRBD2. Germline CDR1 and CDR2: SNHLY and FYNNEI. CDR3 length: 14 amino acids. V lost 8 bases and J lost 5; bases outside the gene matches: 8. The CDR3 DNA reads TGTGCCAGCCTACGAAGGACTAGCGGCGAGACCCAGTACTTC. Translated, it gives CASLRRTSGETQYF.

V is TRBV7-9 and J is TRBJ1-4, with unresolved D. Germline CDR1 reads SEHNR; CDR2 reads FQNEAQ (reference sequence). Trimming stripped 4 bases from V and 8 bases from J, with 11 bases between. There are 13 residues in the CDR3. The CDR3 sequence is CASSSPPVEKLFF. CDR3 bases: TGTGCCAGCAGCTCCCCACCGGTGGAAAAACTGTTTTTT. Full variable domain (remainder filled in from reference TRBV7-9 and TRBJ1-4): DTGVSQNPRHKITKRGQNVTFRCDPISEHNRLYWYRQTLGQGPEFLTYFQNEAQLEKSRLLSDRFSAERPKGSFSTLEIQRTEQGDSAMYLCASSSPPVEKLFFGSGTQLSVL.

This clone was seen once. This rearrangement joins TRBV4-3 to TRBJ2-7, with TRBD1 matching over 8 bases. The CDR3 covers 14 residues. The V gene end was trimmed by 4 bases and the J gene end by 2 bases; junction bases not matched to a gene: 4. Germline V gives CDR1 LGHNA, CDR2 YSLEER. CDR3 sequence: CASSRDRGPYEQYF. CDR3 coding DNA: TGCGCCAGCAGCCGAGACAGGGGACCCTACGAGCAGTACTTC.

The V gene is TRBV7-2, the J gene TRBJ2-3; the match to TRBD2 covers 12 bases. CDR3 size: 16 residues. V lost 5 bases to trimming and J lost 2 bases; unmatched junction nucleotides: 5. From germline, CDR1 is SGHTA and CDR2 FQGNSA. For the CDR3, the DNA is TGTGCCAGCAGCGAGACTAGCGGGGGATACACAGATACGCAGTATTTT. Translating gives CASSETSGGYTDTQYF.

V and J are TRBV2 and TRBJ1-4; D not resolved. The germline CDR1 and CDR2 sequences are SNHLY and FYNNEI. Trimming stripped 6 bases from V and 5 bases from J, with 16 bases between. This CDR3 has 15 residues. The CDR3 protein is CASRTRTTDNEKLFF. The CDR3, as DNA: TGTGCCAGCAGGACAAGGACTACCGACAATGAAAAACTGTTTTTT.

This chain uses TRBV5-1 with TRBJ2-6; 7 bases agree with TRBD1. The CDR3 contains 16 residues. After removal of 2 bases from V and 2 bases from J, the junction contained 4 bases not matched to a gene. Germline V gives CDR1 SGHRS, CDR2 YFSETQ. The CDR3 DNA is TGCGCCAGCAGCTTCCGGACAGGCCCTGGGGCCAACGTCCTGACTTTC. Translating gives CASSFRTGPGANVLTF.